These T cell receptor beta chains were read from a single sample in a study of cytomegalovirus exposure and HLA in healthy donors. The data were produced by immunoSEQ multiplex PCR, yet TCRdb's version contains in-frame clones alone and is incomplete. The repertoire includes about 160,000 clones, about 96% of them detected once, and about 0.89% sits in the top ten. Source material: PBMCs. Every receptor here comes from a young woman in good health and CMV-seronegative. Both conserved end residues are part of each CDR3. The order of the fields is V gene, J gene, clone size, D gene, CDR3 protein, CDR3 DNA. D genes are given only for firm matches. Not every row has a clone size; where given, it reads once, few, many or a size class.

V: TRBV27
J: TRBJ2-3
size: .
D: .
CDR3: CASRGAPDTQYF
DNA: TGTGCCAGCCGTGGGGCCCCAGATACGCAGTATTTT

V: TRBV28
J: TRBJ1-2
size: .
D: .
CDR3: CASSLTGVLYGYTF
DNA: TGTGCCAGCAGTTTAACGGGAGTCCTGTATGGCTACACCTTC

V: TRBV2
J: TRBJ1-1
size: .
D: .
CDR3: CASRRSEDTEAFF
DNA: TGTGCCAGCAGACGTAGTGAGGACACTGAAGCTTTCTTT

V: TRBV19
J: TRBJ2-7
size: .
D: .
CDR3: CASSAGQNYEQYF
DNA: TGTGCCAGTAGTGCGGGACAGAACTACGAGCAGTACTTC

V: TRBV18
J: TRBJ2-5
size: .
D: TRBD1
CDR3: CASSPGQLQETQYF
DNA: TGTGCCAGCTCACCGGGACAGCTACAAGAGACCCAGTACTTC

V: TRBV7-9
J: TRBJ1-1
size: .
D: .
CDR3: CASSLGTYRALGTEAFF
DNA: TGTGCCAGCAGCTTAGGAACCTACAGGGCTCTGGGCACTGAAGCTTTCTTT

V: TRBV27
J: TRBJ1-2
size: .
D: .
CDR3: CASRLSGDYGYTF
DNA: TGTGCCAGCAGACTCTCAGGGGACTATGGCTACACCTTC

V: TRBV6-5
J: TRBJ1-2
size: .
D: .
CDR3: CASSFSSGFYGYTF
DNA: TGTGCCAGCAGTTTCTCCTCAGGGTTCTATGGCTACACCTTC

V: TRBV6-5
J: TRBJ1-5
size: .
D: .
CDR3: CATSTGNQPQHF
DNA: TGTGCCACCTCCACAGGCAATCAGCCCCAGCATTTT

V: TRBV4-1
J: TRBJ2-5
size: .
D: .
CDR3: CASSQYPGASLETQYF
DNA: TGCGCCAGCAGCCAGTACCCGGGAGCATCGTTGGAGACCCAGTACTTC

V: TRBV5-1
J: TRBJ1-1
size: .
D: .
CDR3: CASSLGDLGGNTEAFF
DNA: TGCGCCAGCAGCTTGGGAGATCTGGGGGGGAACACTGAAGCTTTCTTT

V: TRBV16
J: TRBJ2-7
size: .
D: .
CDR3: CASSQVTDSYEQYF
DNA: TGTGCCAGCAGCCAAGTCACAGACTCCTACGAGCAGTACTTC

V: TRBV9
J: TRBJ1-1
size: .
D: .
CDR3: CASSPYAGIRAEAFF
DNA: TGTGCCAGCAGCCCGTATGCGGGCATTCGAGCCGAAGCTTTCTTT

V: TRBV20-1
J: TRBJ2-7
size: .
D: .
CDR3: CSASGSYEQYF
DNA: TGCAGTGCTAGCGGCTCCTACGAGCAGTACTTC

V: TRBV30
J: TRBJ2-2
size: .
D: TRBD2
CDR3: CAWGSGGAATGELFF
DNA: TGTGCCTGGGGAAGCGGGGGGGCCGCCACCGGGGAGCTGTTTTTT

V: TRBV9
J: TRBJ2-7
size: .
D: TRBD1
CDR3: CASSVGDRDGEQYF
DNA: TGTGCCAGCAGCGTAGGGGACAGGGACGGCGAGCAGTACTTC

V: TRBV7-9
J: TRBJ2-4
size: .
D: .
CDR3: CASSLEGDIQYF
DNA: TGTGCCAGCAGCTTAGAAGGGGACATTCAGTACTTC

V: TRBV7-2
J: TRBJ2-3
size: .
D: .
CDR3: CASSPPAYTQYF
DNA: TGTGCCAGCAGCCCCCCAGCGTATACGCAGTATTTT

V: TRBV7-9
J: TRBJ2-5
size: .
D: .
CDR3: CASSVGTRETQYF
DNA: TGTGCCAGCAGCGTCGGGACAAGGGAGACCCAGTACTTC

V: TRBV5-1
J: TRBJ2-3
size: .
D: TRBD2
CDR3: CASSYFSGRTDTQYF
DNA: TGCGCCAGCAGCTACTTTAGCGGGCGCACAGATACGCAGTATTTT

V: TRBV6-5
J: TRBJ1-1
size: .
D: .
CDR3: CASSYSGGREAFF
DNA: TGTGCCAGCAGTTACTCGGGGGGGCGGGAAGCTTTCTTT

V: TRBV5-4
J: TRBJ2-2
size: .
D: TRBD1
CDR3: CASSLGQGSGELFF
DNA: TGTGCCAGCAGCTTGGGACAGGGGAGCGGGGAGCTGTTTTTT

V: TRBV18
J: TRBJ2-7
size: .
D: .
CDR3: CASSSRVGVQNF
DNA: TGTGCCAGCTCCTCACGTGTCGGAGTCCAGAACTTC

V: TRBV7-2
J: TRBJ1-5
size: .
D: TRBD1
CDR3: CASSLRQGSQPQHF
DNA: TGTGCCAGCAGCTTAAGACAGGGGAGCCAGCCCCAGCATTTT

V: TRBV5-1
J: TRBJ2-2
size: .
D: TRBD1
CDR3: CASSTGQGAGDTGELFF
DNA: TGCGCCAGCAGCACAGGACAGGGGGCTGGAGACACCGGGGAGCTGTTTTTT

V: TRBV6-1
J: TRBJ2-2
size: once
D: .
CDR3: CASSEHFTGELFF
DNA: TGTGCCAGCAGTGAACACTTCACCGGGGAGCTGTTTTTT

V: TRBV15
J: TRBJ2-2
size: .
D: .
CDR3: CATSTRGSNGELFF
DNA: TGTGCCACCAGCACAAGGGGCTCGAACGGGGAGCTGTTTTTT

V: TRBV5-1
J: TRBJ2-7
size: .
D: .
CDR3: CASSFDSAYEQYF
DNA: TGCGCCAGCAGCTTCGACAGCGCCTACGAGCAGTACTTC

V: TRBV2
J: TRBJ2-7
size: .
D: TRBD1
CDR3: CASRGTGSYEQYF
DNA: TGTGCCAGCAGGGGGACAGGGTCCTACGAGCAGTACTTC

V: TRBV6-5
J: TRBJ2-5
size: .
D: TRBD1
CDR3: CASSSFYRGKETQYF
DNA: TGTGCCAGCAGTTCGTTTTACAGGGGTAAAGAGACCCAGTACTTC

V: TRBV6-5
J: TRBJ1-1
size: .
D: .
CDR3: CASSPWTENTEAFF
DNA: TGTGCCAGCAGTCCCTGGACAGAGAACACTGAAGCTTTCTTT

V: TRBV9
J: TRBJ2-7
size: .
D: TRBD2
CDR3: CASSTSSGGYEQYF
DNA: TGTGCCAGCAGCACTTCTAGCGGGGGTTACGAGCAGTACTTC

V: TRBV7-2
J: TRBJ2-1
size: once
D: .
CDR3: CASSLSYEQFF
DNA: TGTGCCAGCAGCTTATCGTATGAGCAGTTCTTC

V: TRBV7-3
J: TRBJ1-1
size: once
D: TRBD1
CDR3: CASSTGANTEAFF
DNA: TGTGCCAGCAGCACAGGGGCGAACACTGAAGCTTTCTTT

V: TRBV25-1
J: TRBJ2-7
size: .
D: TRBD1
CDR3: CASRGPTGTTYEQYF
DNA: TGTGCCAGCAGGGGACCGACAGGGACCACCTACGAGCAGTACTTC

V: TRBV5-4
J: TRBJ2-7
size: .
D: TRBD1
CDR3: CASRGDRGSYEQYF
DNA: TGTGCCAGCAGAGGCGACAGGGGCAGCTACGAGCAGTACTTC

V: TRBV7-9
J: TRBJ2-1
size: .
D: .
CDR3: CASSFGSREQFF
DNA: TGTGCCAGCAGCTTTGGCAGCAGGGAGCAGTTCTTC

V: TRBV13
J: TRBJ1-2
size: few
D: TRBD1
CDR3: CASSFPGQGIYGYTF
DNA: TGTGCCAGCAGCTTCCCGGGACAGGGGATCTATGGCTACACCTTC

V: TRBV5-8
J: TRBJ1-6
size: .
D: .
CDR3: CASSTGVYNSPLHF
DNA: TGTGCCAGCAGCACGGGTGTTTATAATTCACCCCTCCACTTT

V: TRBV5-1
J: TRBJ1-1
size: .
D: .
CDR3: CASSLIGQSNTEAFF
DNA: TGCGCCAGCAGCCTAATCGGACAGTCGAACACTGAAGCTTTCTTT

V: TRBV9
J: TRBJ2-5
size: medium-sized
D: .
CDR3: CASSGGGTGETQYF
DNA: TGTGCCAGCAGCGGGGGGGGCACTGGGGAGACCCAGTACTTC

V: TRBV7-3
J: TRBJ2-5
size: .
D: .
CDR3: CASSRSGRETQYF
DNA: TGTGCCAGCAGCCGGAGCGGGCGAGAGACCCAGTACTTC

V: TRBV7-9
J: TRBJ2-3
size: .
D: .
CDR3: CASSFTGTSTDTQYF
DNA: TGTGCCAGCAGCTTTACCGGGACTAGCACAGATACGCAGTATTTT

V: TRBV19
J: TRBJ2-2
size: .
D: TRBD1
CDR3: CASSMFGTGANTGELFF
DNA: TGTGCCAGTAGTATGTTCGGGACAGGGGCGAACACCGGGGAGCTGTTTTTT

V: TRBV29-1
J: TRBJ2-3
size: .
D: .
CDR3: CSVSTGGTDTQYF
DNA: TGCAGCGTTTCGACAGGCGGCACAGATACGCAGTATTTT

V: TRBV9
J: TRBJ2-7
size: .
D: .
CDR3: CASSVGVENKQYF
DNA: TGTGCCAGCAGCGTAGGAGTCGAGAATAAGCAGTACTTC

V: TRBV5-1
J: TRBJ2-7
size: .
D: .
CDR3: CASSIQGSLEQYF
DNA: TGCGCCAGCAGTATACAGGGAAGTCTCGAGCAGTACTTC

V: TRBV4-1
J: TRBJ2-7
size: .
D: TRBD1
CDR3: CASSLSMAGTGSYEQYF
DNA: TGCGCCAGCAGCCTAAGTATGGCCGGGACAGGGTCCTACGAGCAGTACTTC

V: TRBV7-9
J: TRBJ2-7
size: .
D: TRBD2
CDR3: CASSLGGGPYEQYF
DNA: TGTGCCAGCAGCTTAGGCGGGGGGCCCTACGAGCAGTACTTC

V: TRBV4-2
J: TRBJ2-3
size: .
D: .
CDR3: CASSSPEGFRGTDTQYF
DNA: TGTGCCAGCAGCTCACCGGAGGGGTTCCGCGGCACAGATACGCAGTATTTT

V: TRBV7-9
J: TRBJ1-6
size: once
D: .
CDR3: CASSLGAGEPNSPLHF
DNA: TGTGCCAGCAGCTTAGGGGCAGGGGAACCTAATTCACCCCTCCACTTT

V: TRBV9
J: TRBJ2-7
size: once
D: TRBD2
CDR3: CASSPRELAGREQYF
DNA: TGTGCCAGCAGCCCCCGGGAACTAGCGGGGCGTGAGCAGTACTTC

V: TRBV4-2
J: TRBJ1-4
size: .
D: TRBD1
CDR3: CASSQDGTENEKLFF
DNA: TGTGCCAGCAGCCAAGATGGGACAGAGAATGAAAAACTGTTTTTT